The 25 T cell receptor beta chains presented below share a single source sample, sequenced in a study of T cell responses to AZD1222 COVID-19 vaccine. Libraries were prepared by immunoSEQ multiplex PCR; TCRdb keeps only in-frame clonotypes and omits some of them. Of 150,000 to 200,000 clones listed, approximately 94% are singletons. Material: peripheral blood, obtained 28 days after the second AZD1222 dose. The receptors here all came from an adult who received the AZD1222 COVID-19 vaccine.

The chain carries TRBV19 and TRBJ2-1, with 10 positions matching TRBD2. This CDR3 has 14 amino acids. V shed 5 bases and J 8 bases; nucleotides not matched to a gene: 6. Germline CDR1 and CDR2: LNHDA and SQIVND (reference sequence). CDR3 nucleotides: TGTGCCAGTAGTTTACTAGCGGGGAGGGATGAGCAGTTCTTC. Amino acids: CASSLLAGRDEQFF.

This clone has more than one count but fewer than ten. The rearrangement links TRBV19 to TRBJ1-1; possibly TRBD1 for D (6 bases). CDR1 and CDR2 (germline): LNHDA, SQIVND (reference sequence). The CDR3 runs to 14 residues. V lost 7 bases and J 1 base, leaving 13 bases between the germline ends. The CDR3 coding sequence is TGTGCCAGTAACCCGACAGGCTGGAACACTGAAGCTTTCTTT. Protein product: CASNPTGWNTEAFF.

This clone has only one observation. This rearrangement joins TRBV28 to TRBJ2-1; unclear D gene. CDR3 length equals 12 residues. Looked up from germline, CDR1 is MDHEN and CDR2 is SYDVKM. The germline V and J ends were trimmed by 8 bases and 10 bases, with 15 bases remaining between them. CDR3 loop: CASAPRPPEQFF. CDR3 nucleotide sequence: TGTGCCAGCGCCCCGCGGCCCCCCGAGCAGTTCTTC. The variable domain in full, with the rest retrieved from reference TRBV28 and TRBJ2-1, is DVKVTQSSRYLVKRTGEKVFLECVQDMDHENMFWYRQDPGLGLRLIYFSYDVKMKEKGDIPEGYSVSREKKERFSLILESASTNQTSMYLCASAPRPPEQFFGPGTRLTVL.

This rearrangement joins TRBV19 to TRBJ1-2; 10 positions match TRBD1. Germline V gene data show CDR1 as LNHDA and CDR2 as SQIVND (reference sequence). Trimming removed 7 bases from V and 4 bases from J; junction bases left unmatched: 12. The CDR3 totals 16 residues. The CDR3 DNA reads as TGTGCCAGTACCCTCACGGGACAGGGGATCCGCTATGGCTACACCTTC. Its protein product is CASTLTGQGIRYGYTF.

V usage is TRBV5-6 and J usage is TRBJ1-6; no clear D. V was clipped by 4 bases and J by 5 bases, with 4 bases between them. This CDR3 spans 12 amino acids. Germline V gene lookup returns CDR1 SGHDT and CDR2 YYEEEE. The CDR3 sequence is CASSGNNSPLHF. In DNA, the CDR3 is TGTGCCAGCAGCGGAAATAATTCACCCCTCCACTTT.

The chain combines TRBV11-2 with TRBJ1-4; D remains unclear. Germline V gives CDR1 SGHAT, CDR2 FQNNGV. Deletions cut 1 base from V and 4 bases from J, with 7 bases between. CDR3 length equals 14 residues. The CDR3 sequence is CASSLVTGNEKLFF. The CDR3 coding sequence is TGTGCCAGCAGCTTAGTGACGGGTAATGAAAAACTGTTTTTT. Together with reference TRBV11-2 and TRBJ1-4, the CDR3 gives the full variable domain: EAGVAQSPRYKIIEKRQSVAFWCNPISGHATLYWYQQILGQGPKLLIQFQNNGVVDDSQLPKDRFSAERLKGVDSTLKIQPAKLEDSAVYLCASSLVTGNEKLFFGSGTQLSVL.

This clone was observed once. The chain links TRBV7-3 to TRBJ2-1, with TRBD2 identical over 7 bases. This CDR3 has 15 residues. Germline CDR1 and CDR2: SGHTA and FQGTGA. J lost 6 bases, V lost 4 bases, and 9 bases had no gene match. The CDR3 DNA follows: TGTGCCAGCAGCTCAGGACTAGTCCAGGTCAATGAGCAGTTCTTC. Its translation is CASSSGLVQVNEQFF. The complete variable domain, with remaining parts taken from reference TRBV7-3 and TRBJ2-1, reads GAGVSQTPSNKVTEKGKYVELRCDPISGHTALYWYRQSLGQGPEFLIYFQGTGAADDSGLPNDRFFAVRPEGSVSTLKIQRTERGDSAVYLCASSSGLVQVNEQFFGPGTRLTVL.

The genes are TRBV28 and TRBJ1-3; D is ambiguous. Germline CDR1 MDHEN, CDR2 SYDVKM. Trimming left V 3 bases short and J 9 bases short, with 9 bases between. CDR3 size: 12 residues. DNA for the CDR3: TGTGCCAGCAGTTTCCTGGGGAGCACCATATATTTT. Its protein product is CASSFLGSTIYF. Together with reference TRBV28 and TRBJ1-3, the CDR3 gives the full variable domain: DVKVTQSSRYLVKRTGEKVFLECVQDMDHENMFWYRQDPGLGLRLIYFSYDVKMKEKGDIPEGYSVSREKKERFSLILESASTNQTSMYLCASSFLGSTIYFGEGSWLTVV.

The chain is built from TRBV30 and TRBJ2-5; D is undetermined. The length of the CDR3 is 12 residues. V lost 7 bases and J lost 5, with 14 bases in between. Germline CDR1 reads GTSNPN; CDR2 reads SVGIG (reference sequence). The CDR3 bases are TGTGCCTTCGGACGGATCGGGGAGACCCAGTACTTC. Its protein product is CAFGRIGETQYF.

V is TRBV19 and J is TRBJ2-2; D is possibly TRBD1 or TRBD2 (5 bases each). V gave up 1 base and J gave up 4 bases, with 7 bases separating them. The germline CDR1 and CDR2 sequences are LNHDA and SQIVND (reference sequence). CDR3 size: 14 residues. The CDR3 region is CASSIGGSTGELFF. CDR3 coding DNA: TGTGCCAGTAGTATAGGGGGGAGCACCGGGGAGCTGTTTTTT.

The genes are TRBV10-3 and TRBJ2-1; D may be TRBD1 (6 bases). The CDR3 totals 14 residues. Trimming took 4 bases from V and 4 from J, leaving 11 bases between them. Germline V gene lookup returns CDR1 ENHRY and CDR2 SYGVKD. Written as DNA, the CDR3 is TGTGCCATCAGTGTCCGGGACACTTACAATGAGCAGTTCTTC. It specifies CAISVRDTYNEQFF.

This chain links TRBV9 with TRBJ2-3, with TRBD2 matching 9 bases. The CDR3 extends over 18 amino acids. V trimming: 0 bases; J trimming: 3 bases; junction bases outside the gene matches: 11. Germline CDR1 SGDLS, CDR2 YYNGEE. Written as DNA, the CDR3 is TGTGCCAGCAGCGTAGGAGGGAGCGGGAGGCGGGGGACAGATACGCAGTATTTT. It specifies CASSVGGSGRRGTDTQYF.

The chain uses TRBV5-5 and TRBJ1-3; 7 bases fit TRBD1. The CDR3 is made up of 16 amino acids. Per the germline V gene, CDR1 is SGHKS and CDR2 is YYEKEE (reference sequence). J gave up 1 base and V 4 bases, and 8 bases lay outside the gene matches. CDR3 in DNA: TGTGCCAGCAGCAGGGACAGCTACTCTTCTGGAAACACCATATATTTT. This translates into CASSRDSYSSGNTIYF. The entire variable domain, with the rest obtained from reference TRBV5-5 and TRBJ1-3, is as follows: DAGVTQSPTHLIKTRGQQVTLRCSPISGHKSVSWYQQVLGQGPQFIFQYYEKEERGRGNFPDRFSARQFPNYSSELNVNALLLGDSALYLCASSRDSYSSGNTIYFGEGSWLTVV.

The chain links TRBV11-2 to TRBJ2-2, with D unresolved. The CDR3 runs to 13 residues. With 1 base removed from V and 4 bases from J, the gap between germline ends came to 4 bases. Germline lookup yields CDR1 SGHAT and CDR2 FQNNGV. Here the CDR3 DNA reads TGTGCCAGCAGCTTAGGGTCCACCGGGGAGCTGTTTTTT. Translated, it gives CASSLGSTGELFF.

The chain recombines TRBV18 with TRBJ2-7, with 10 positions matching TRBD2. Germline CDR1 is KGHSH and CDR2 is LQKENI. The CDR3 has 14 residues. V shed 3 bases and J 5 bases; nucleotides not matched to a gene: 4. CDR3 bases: TGTGCCAGCTCACCGGGACTAGCGCCAGACGAGCAGTACTTC. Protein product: CASSPGLAPDEQYF.

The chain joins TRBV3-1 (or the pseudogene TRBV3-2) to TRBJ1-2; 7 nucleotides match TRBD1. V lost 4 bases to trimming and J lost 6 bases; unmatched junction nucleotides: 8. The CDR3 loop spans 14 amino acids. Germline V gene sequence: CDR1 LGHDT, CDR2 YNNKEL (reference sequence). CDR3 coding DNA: TGTGCCAGCAGCCGCCGAGGGGGCAGGGATGGCTACACCTTC. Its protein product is CASSRRGGRDGYTF.

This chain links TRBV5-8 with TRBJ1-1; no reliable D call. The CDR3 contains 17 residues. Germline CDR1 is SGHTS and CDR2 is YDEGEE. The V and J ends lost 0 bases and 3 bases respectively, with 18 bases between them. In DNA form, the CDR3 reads TGTGCCAGCAGCTTGGCGGAAAATGATAGGGTCTACACTGAAGCTTTCTTT. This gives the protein CASSLAENDRVYTEAFF.

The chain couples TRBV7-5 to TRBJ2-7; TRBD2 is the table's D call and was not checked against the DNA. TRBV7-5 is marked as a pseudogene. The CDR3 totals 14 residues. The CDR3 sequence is CVRSLAGGKYEQYF. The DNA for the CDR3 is TGTGTCAGAAGCTTAGCGGGAGGGAAATACGAGCAGTACTTC.

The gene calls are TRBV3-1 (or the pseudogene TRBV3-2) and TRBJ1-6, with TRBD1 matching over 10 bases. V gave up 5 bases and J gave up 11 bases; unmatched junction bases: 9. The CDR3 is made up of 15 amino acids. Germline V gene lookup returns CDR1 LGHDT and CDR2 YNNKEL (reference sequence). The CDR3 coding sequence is TGTGCCAGCAGCTACCCGGGACAGGGGAATCCACCCCTCCACTTT. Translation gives CASSYPGQGNPPLHF.

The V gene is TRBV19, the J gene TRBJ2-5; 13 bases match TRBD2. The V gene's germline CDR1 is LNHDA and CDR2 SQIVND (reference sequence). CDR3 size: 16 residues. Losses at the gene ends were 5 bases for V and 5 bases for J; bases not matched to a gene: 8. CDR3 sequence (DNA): TGTGCCAGTAGTCCCAGGACTAGCGGGAGAGGGGAGACCCAGTACTTC. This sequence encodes CASSPRTSGRGETQYF. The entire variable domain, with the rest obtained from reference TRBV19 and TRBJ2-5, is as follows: DGGITQSPKYLFRKEGQNVTLSCEQNLNHDAMYWYRQDPGQGLRLIYYSQIVNDFQKGDIAEGYSVSREKKESFPLTVTSAQKNPTAFYLCASSPRTSGRGETQYFGPGTRLLVL.

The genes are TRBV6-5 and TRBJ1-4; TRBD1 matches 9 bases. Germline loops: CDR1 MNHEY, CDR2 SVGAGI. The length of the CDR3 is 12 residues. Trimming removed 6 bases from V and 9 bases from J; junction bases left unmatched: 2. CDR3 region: CASRGTGKKLFF. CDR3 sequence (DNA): TGTGCCAGCAGAGGGACAGGGAAAAAACTGTTTTTT.

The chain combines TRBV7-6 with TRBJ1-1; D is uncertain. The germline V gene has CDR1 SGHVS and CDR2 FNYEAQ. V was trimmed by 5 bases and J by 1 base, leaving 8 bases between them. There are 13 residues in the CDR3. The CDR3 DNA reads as TGTGCCAGCAGCACCAGACAGAACACTGAAGCTTTCTTT. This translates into CASSTRQNTEAFF.

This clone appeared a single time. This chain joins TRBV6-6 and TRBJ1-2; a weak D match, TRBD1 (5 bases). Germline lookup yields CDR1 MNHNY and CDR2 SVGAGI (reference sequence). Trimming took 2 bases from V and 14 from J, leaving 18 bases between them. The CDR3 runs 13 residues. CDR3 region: CASSYGAAWERTF. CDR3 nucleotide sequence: TGTGCCAGCAGTTACGGGGCAGCCTGGGAAAGAACCTTC.

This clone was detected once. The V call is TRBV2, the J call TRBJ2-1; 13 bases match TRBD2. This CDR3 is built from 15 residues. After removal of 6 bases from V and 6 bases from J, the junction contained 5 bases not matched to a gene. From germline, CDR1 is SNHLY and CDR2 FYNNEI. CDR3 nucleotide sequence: TGTGCCAGCAGGGCACTAGCGGGAGGGAGCAATGAGCAGTTCTTC. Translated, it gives CASRALAGGSNEQFF.

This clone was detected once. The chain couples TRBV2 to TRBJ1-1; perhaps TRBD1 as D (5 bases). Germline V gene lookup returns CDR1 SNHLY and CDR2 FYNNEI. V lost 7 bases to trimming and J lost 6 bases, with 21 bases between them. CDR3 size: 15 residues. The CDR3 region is CASKALGVLSPEAFF. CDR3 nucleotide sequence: TGTGCCAGCAAAGCGTTGGGGGTTCTATCCCCTGAAGCTTTCTTT.